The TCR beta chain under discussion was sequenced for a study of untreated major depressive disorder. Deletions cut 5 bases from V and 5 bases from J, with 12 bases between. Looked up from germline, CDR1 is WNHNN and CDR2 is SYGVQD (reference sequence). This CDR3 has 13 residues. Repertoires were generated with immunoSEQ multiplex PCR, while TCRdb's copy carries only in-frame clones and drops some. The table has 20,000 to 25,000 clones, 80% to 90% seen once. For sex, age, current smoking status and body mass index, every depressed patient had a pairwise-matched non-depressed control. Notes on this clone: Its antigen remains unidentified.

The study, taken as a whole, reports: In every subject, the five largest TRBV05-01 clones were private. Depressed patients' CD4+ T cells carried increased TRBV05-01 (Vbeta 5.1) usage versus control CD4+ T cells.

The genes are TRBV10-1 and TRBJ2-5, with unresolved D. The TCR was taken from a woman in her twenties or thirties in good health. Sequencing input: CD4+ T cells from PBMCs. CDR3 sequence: CASSPQVLETQYF. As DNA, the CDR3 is TGCGCCAGCAGTCCTCAGGTTTTGGAGACCCAGTACTTC.